The rows below give T cell receptor beta chains drawn from one sample of a study of cytomegalovirus exposure and HLA in healthy donors. Measured with immunoSEQ multiplex PCR; TCRdb has only the in-frame clones, and not every one. The data contain hundreds of thousands of clones, approximately 84% of them singletons. Sequencing was done on a sample of PBMCs. These receptors came from a man younger than 35 in good health and CMV-seropositive. CDR3s include the opening cysteine and the closing phenylalanine or tryptophan. D genes are given only for firm matches. Size tells how often a clone was seen (once, few, many) or the class of an expanded clone, and some rows leave it out.

CDR3: CASSGRTVLETQYF; DNA: TGTGCCAGCAGCGGAAGGACAGTGCTGGAGACCCAGTACTTC; size: NA; J: TRBJ2-5; D: NA; V: TRBV2
CDR3: CASSWGQGSNQPQHF; DNA: TGTGCCAGCAGTTGGGGACAGGGAAGCAATCAGCCCCAGCATTTT; size: NA; J: TRBJ1-5; D: TRBD1; V: TRBV7-9
CDR3: CASSPSGSSNGELFF; DNA: TGCGCCAGCAGCCCTAGCGGGAGCTCCAACGGGGAGCTGTTTTTT; size: NA; J: TRBJ2-2; D: TRBD2; V: TRBV4-1
CDR3: CASSQEGLAGVVGEQFF; DNA: TGTGCCAGCAGCCAAGAAGGGCTAGCGGGAGTAGTGGGTGAGCAGTTCTTC; size: NA; J: TRBJ2-1; D: TRBD2; V: TRBV4-2
CDR3: CASSPPQGYEQYF; DNA: TGTGCCAGCAGTCCCCCACAGGGCTACGAGCAGTACTTC; size: few; J: TRBJ2-7; D: NA; V: TRBV28
CDR3: CASSQGEARGHQPQHF; DNA: TGCGCCAGCAGCCAAGGTGAGGCCAGGGGGCATCAGCCCCAGCATTTT; size: few; J: TRBJ1-5; D: TRBD1; V: TRBV4-1
CDR3: CASSELNLATDTQYF; DNA: TGTGCCAGCAGTGAATTAAATCTAGCCACAGATACGCAGTATTTT; size: NA; J: TRBJ2-3; D: NA; V: TRBV6-1
CDR3: CASSRPTSGSYEQYF; DNA: TGTGCCAGCAGCCGTCCGACTAGCGGGAGCTACGAGCAGTACTTC; size: NA; J: TRBJ2-7; D: TRBD2; V: TRBV7-9
CDR3: CASRRDSYGYTF; DNA: TGCGCCAGCAGACGGGACAGCTATGGCTACACCTTC; size: once; J: TRBJ1-2; D: TRBD1; V: TRBV10-2
CDR3: CASSLAPGLTYTGELFF; DNA: TGTGCCAGCAGCTTAGCCCCGGGCCTAACTTACACCGGGGAGCTGTTTTTT; size: NA; J: TRBJ2-2; D: NA; V: TRBV11-2
CDR3: CASSRGGTDTQYF; DNA: TGCGCCAGCAGCCGCGGGGGCACAGATACGCAGTATTTT; size: once; J: TRBJ2-3; D: NA; V: TRBV5-1
CDR3: CASSPRYSYEQYF; DNA: TGTGCCAGCAGCCCCAGGTACAGCTACGAGCAGTACTTC; size: NA; J: TRBJ2-7; D: NA; V: TRBV5-6
CDR3: CASSPGEAKNIQYF; DNA: TGCGCCAGCAGCCCAGGGGAAGCCAAAAACATTCAGTACTTC; size: once; J: TRBJ2-4; D: NA; V: TRBV5-1
CDR3: CASAGRTSGGPPHF; DNA: TGTGCCAGCGCGGGACGGACTAGCGGGGGCCCACCCCATTTT; size: NA; J: TRBJ2-3; D: TRBD2; V: TRBV2
CDR3: CASSERANTGELFF; DNA: TGTGCCAGCAGCGAGAGAGCGAACACCGGGGAGCTGTTTTTT; size: NA; J: TRBJ2-2; D: NA; V: TRBV7-9
CDR3: CASSLRSGAYNEQFF; DNA: TGTGCCAGCAGCTTAAGAAGCGGAGCGTACAATGAGCAGTTCTTC; size: NA; J: TRBJ2-1; D: NA; V: TRBV11-2
CDR3: CASSLVGQPQHF; DNA: TGTGCCAGCAGCTTAGTAGGTCAGCCCCAGCATTTT; size: NA; J: TRBJ1-5; D: NA; V: TRBV7-9
CDR3: CASSLVPGDTGELFF; DNA: TGTGCCAGCAGCTTAGTACCGGGGGACACCGGGGAGCTGTTTTTT; size: NA; J: TRBJ2-2; D: NA; V: TRBV7-2
CDR3: CASSLTGAGGGYTF; DNA: TGTGCCAGCAGCTTGACAGGGGCCGGGGGTGGCTACACCTTC; size: NA; J: TRBJ1-2; D: TRBD1; V: TRBV25-1
CDR3: CASRGTSSKWANEQFF; DNA: TGTGCCAGCAGGGGAACTAGTAGTAAGTGGGCCAATGAGCAGTTCTTC; size: NA; J: TRBJ2-1; D: NA; V: TRBV2
CDR3: CASSSLGEKLFF; DNA: TGCGCCAGCAGCAGCTTGGGTGAAAAACTGTTTTTT; size: NA; J: TRBJ1-4; D: NA; V: TRBV5-1
CDR3: CASSNSGRETQYF; DNA: TGTGCCAGCAGCAATAGCGGGAGAGAGACCCAGTACTTC; size: NA; J: TRBJ2-5; D: TRBD2; V: TRBV11-2
CDR3: CASSLGQRYGYTF; DNA: TGTGCCAGCAGCTTAGGACAGCGATATGGCTACACCTTC; size: NA; J: TRBJ1-2; D: NA; V: TRBV7-2
CDR3: CASSSGQAVYNEQFF; DNA: TGCGCCAGCAGCTCGGGACAGGCCGTATACAATGAGCAGTTCTTC; size: NA; J: TRBJ2-1; D: TRBD1; V: TRBV10-1
CDR3: CASSARDRGDTEAFF; DNA: TGCGCCAGCAGCGCCCGGGACAGGGGTGACACTGAAGCTTTCTTT; size: NA; J: TRBJ1-1; D: TRBD1; V: TRBV5-1
CDR3: CASSQLGRDGYEQYF; DNA: TGTGCCAGCAGCCAATTGGGCAGGGATGGCTACGAGCAGTACTTC; size: once; J: TRBJ2-7; D: NA; V: TRBV16
CDR3: CASSLSGTPSYGYTF; DNA: TGTGCCAGCAGCTTATCCGGGACCCCTTCCTATGGCTACACCTTC; size: once; J: TRBJ1-2; D: NA; V: TRBV7-2
CDR3: CASSEWGRQPQHF; DNA: TGTGCCAGCAGTGAGTGGGGCCGGCAGCCCCAGCATTTT; size: NA; J: TRBJ1-5; D: NA; V: TRBV2
CDR3: CASSLSGLLSYNEQFF; DNA: TGCGCCAGCAGCTTGTCCGGGCTTCTAAGTTACAATGAGCAGTTCTTC; size: few; J: TRBJ2-1; D: NA; V: TRBV5-1
CDR3: CASSPGLNTGELFF; DNA: TGTGCCAGCAGCCCGGGCCTAAACACCGGGGAGCTGTTTTTT; size: NA; J: TRBJ2-2; D: NA; V: TRBV28
CDR3: CASSLGSGANVLTF; DNA: TGCGCCAGCAGCTTGGGGTCTGGGGCCAACGTCCTGACTTTC; size: NA; J: TRBJ2-6; D: NA; V: TRBV5-1
CDR3: CSVATTSGSTYNEQFF; DNA: TGCAGCGTTGCAACGACTAGCGGGAGTACCTACAATGAGCAGTTCTTC; size: once; J: TRBJ2-1; D: TRBD2; V: TRBV29-1
CDR3: CASSTIPIPGETQYF; DNA: TGCGCCAGCAGCACCATCCCAATTCCGGGCGAGACCCAGTACTTC; size: NA; J: TRBJ2-5; D: NA; V: TRBV5-1
CDR3: CASSVHGANEKLFF; DNA: TGTGCCAGCAGCGTACACGGAGCTAATGAAAAACTGTTTTTT; size: NA; J: TRBJ1-4; D: NA; V: TRBV2
CDR3: CASGDRAAYGYTF; DNA: TGCGCCAGCGGGGACAGGGCGGCCTATGGCTACACCTTC; size: NA; J: TRBJ1-2; D: TRBD1; V: TRBV10-2
CDR3: CASSSLVEAFF; DNA: TGTGCCAGCAGCTCCCTCGTTGAAGCTTTCTTT; size: NA; J: TRBJ1-1; D: NA; V: TRBV5-6
CDR3: CASSASGTDLYGYTF; DNA: TGTGCCAGCAGCGCCTCCGGGACAGATCTCTATGGCTACACCTTC; size: NA; J: TRBJ1-2; D: TRBD1; V: TRBV5-4
CDR3: CASSLGGSGNTIYF; DNA: TGCGCCAGCAGCTTGGGAGGGTCCGGAAACACCATATATTTT; size: NA; J: TRBJ1-3; D: NA; V: TRBV5-1
CDR3: CSVGAGGGETQYF; DNA: TGCAGCGTTGGGGCGGGAGGAGGGGAGACCCAGTACTTC; size: NA; J: TRBJ2-5; D: TRBD2; V: TRBV29-1
CDR3: CASSFGAGRTYEQYF; DNA: TGCGCCAGCAGCTTCGGGGCAGGGCGGACCTACGAGCAGTACTTC; size: NA; J: TRBJ2-7; D: NA; V: TRBV5-1
CDR3: CSVAINRGIYNEQFF; DNA: TGCAGCGTTGCTATTAACAGGGGGATCTACAATGAGCAGTTCTTC; size: NA; J: TRBJ2-1; D: TRBD1; V: TRBV29-1
CDR3: CASSQGLAGAYEQYF; DNA: TGCGCCAGCAGCCAAGGACTAGCGGGAGCATACGAGCAGTACTTC; size: NA; J: TRBJ2-7; D: TRBD2; V: TRBV4-3
CDR3: CASSLDTGYSYEQYF; DNA: TGTGCCAGCAGCTTAGATACAGGATACAGCTACGAGCAGTACTTC; size: NA; J: TRBJ2-7; D: NA; V: TRBV7-2